Given below is one T cell receptor beta chain in context. Its specific antigen is unknown. No base quality information exists; no much larger clone differs at one position. The immunoSEQ Assay, a bias-controlled multiplex PCR, was used to amplify TCRbeta CDR3 regions from genomic DNA. The authors processed their data as follows. Nucleated cell counts per sample were estimated from amplification of reference gene primers within the assay. To quantify the absolute abundance of each unique TCRbeta CDR3 rearrangement, sequence reads were collapsed and filtered. Productive Simpson clonality was computed per sample as the square root of Simpson's diversity index over productive rearrangements. TCRdb provides this immuneACCESS table in a form limited to in-frame rearrangements. Some clones are lacking; in checked studies, under half of them reflect an unresolved V gene, and why the rest are absent is not known. Clone size and the V and J calls come from that table; the DNA yielded D and trimming. A total of 130,000 to 150,000 clones appear in this sample, 70% to 90% of them only once. Jointly, the top ten make up roughly 8% of the sample.

Based on the germline V gene, the CDR1 and CDR2 sequences are SGHTA and FQGTGA. Germline trimming: 5 bases from V, 1 base from J; junction bases outside gene matches: 8. The CDR3 holds 16 amino acids from the cysteine to the phenylalanine. The sequence is cut down to CDR3 DNA, 48 bases in frame from base 1. The data derive from a study of blood T cell repertoires in COVID-19 (TCRdb year 2020). As for the study more broadly: Samples from collaborators originated in the United States, Italy and Spain and spanned both the acute and convalescent phases of COVID-19. Sample metadata almost always included a de-identified subject ID, COVID-19 status, age in years and sex. The samples were drawn from the first 160 participants of the ongoing ImmuneRACE study and from 950 to 1,500 subjects provided by 6 global collaborators. The prospective study material was composed of cDNA or gDNA derived from T cells, B-cell-depleted T cells, or PBMCs. The repertoires were made available in a free public database intended to serve as a resource for research on the immune response to SARS-CoV-2. Deeply sampled blood TCRbeta repertoires from subjects exposed to, actively infected with, or recovered from COVID-19 were included in the dataset. HLA class I and class II types, where available, came from metadata supplied by the sample provider rather than from assay-based typing.

One collaborating source in Seattle enrolled patients while the patients were actively infected and followed the patients over time throughout the course of disease. Collaborating institutions collected whole blood in K2EDTA tubes following their own protocols. Collaborator samples were shipped for TCRbeta analysis as frozen whole blood, isolated PBMCs, or DNA extracted from either sample type. Points the paper makes about the study in general: How much clinical and demographic metadata was included differed by source and by participant, and the metadata was provided uncurated.

The sequence is built from TRBV7-3 and TRBJ2-3; TRBD1 lines up with 8 middle nucleotides. The sequence derives from a woman aged 55-69 years with COVID-19, enrolled during active disease. The sequenced material came from peripheral blood. The CDR3 amino acid sequence is: CASSPGGGFRTDTQYF. The nucleotides read TGTGCCAGCAGCCCAGGGGGCGGGTTCCGCACAGATACGCAGTATTTT.